The rows below give T cell receptor beta chains drawn from one sample of a study of blood T cell repertoires in COVID-19. The repertoire was sequenced with immunoSEQ multiplex PCR; TCRdb's copy has only in-frame clones and lacks some. The top ten clones hold 2% to 3% of a sample with fewer than 350,000 clones, 85% of them seen once. The sample consisted of PBMCs or T cells enriched from blood (not recorded which). These receptors were obtained from a woman in her forties or fifties who had recovered from COVID-19. The CDR3 runs from the conserved cysteine through the conserved F or W. A D gene is named only where the DNA matches it firmly.

V gene	D gene	J gene	CDR3 protein
TRBV7-6	TRBD1	TRBJ1-4	CASSKTGTGGEKLFF
TRBV3-1/TRBV3-2	TRBD1	TRBJ1-1	CASSPRDRGHGTEAFF
TRBV10-2	-	TRBJ1-4	CASRADYAANEKLFF
TRBV3-1/TRBV3-2	TRBD1	TRBJ1-5	CASSQQFLGRGRNQPQHF
TRBV18	-	TRBJ1-1	CASSPGSSNTEAFF
TRBV27	TRBD1	TRBJ2-5	CASMRGRQETQYF
TRBV29-1	TRBD1	TRBJ2-3	CSVAGTGADTQYF
TRBV6-5	-	TRBJ1-4	CASSYRRGSEKLFF
TRBV4-1	-	TRBJ1-1	CASSQYGGRGNTEAFF
TRBV2	-	TRBJ1-4	CASSERQARTNEKLFF
TRBV29-1	-	TRBJ2-2	CSVLDLVEGSGELFF
TRBV5-1	-	TRBJ1-1	CASSLARTQNTEAFF
TRBV13	-	TRBJ1-1	CASSLRRGYRTEAFF
TRBV30	TRBD1	TRBJ1-2	CAWSVQGAYGYTF
TRBV7-3	-	TRBJ1-1	CASSARGINEAFF
TRBV7-8	-	TRBJ2-7	CASSLDTSFEQYF
TRBV19	TRBD1	TRBJ2-7	CASSHGTGTTYEQYF
TRBV13	TRBD2	TRBJ2-1	CASSPGLAGNEQFF
TRBV4-1	TRBD1	TRBJ1-6	CASSQAGQGNSPLHF
TRBV5-8	-	TRBJ2-2	CASSLEALAQTGELFF
TRBV7-3	TRBD1	TRBJ2-7	CASSWTGGYEQYF
TRBV5-1	-	TRBJ1-6	CASSPGVLNSPLHF
TRBV7-2	-	TRBJ1-4	CASSLVGGRGEKLFF
TRBV19	TRBD1	TRBJ1-1	CASSFSGTGAKNTEAFF
TRBV5-1	-	TRBJ2-7	CASSLAYDGGYEQYF
TRBV27	-	TRBJ1-1	CASSLYGSPNTEAFF
TRBV2	-	TRBJ1-1	CASALGRKNTEAFF
TRBV7-8	-	TRBJ1-3	CASSSDDRISGNTIYF
TRBV2	TRBD2	TRBJ2-3	CASSGGLAGVADTQYF
TRBV4-2	-	TRBJ1-2	CASSYSDSLYGYTF
TRBV9	-	TRBJ1-5	CASSVYGFGQPQHF
TRBV7-2	TRBD1	TRBJ2-7	CASSFAQGVAYEQYF
TRBV19	-	TRBJ2-4	CASRVADIQYF
TRBV3-1/TRBV3-2	-	TRBJ1-5	CASSQGSRKNQPQHF
TRBV3-1/TRBV3-2	-	TRBJ1-5	CASSQDPRVGGNQPQHF
TRBV18	TRBD1	TRBJ2-7	CASSPTLQGAYEQYF
TRBV7-6	TRBD2	TRBJ2-6	CASSPKTSGGSSGANVLTF
TRBV18	-	TRBJ1-1	CASSPTTEGNTEAFF
TRBV2	TRBD1	TRBJ2-7	CASSGNRGSSYEQYF
TRBV5-4	TRBD2	TRBJ2-1	CASSLGGGAGNEQFF
TRBV9	-	TRBJ1-1	CASSGKVEGFRDFF
TRBV21-1	-	TRBJ1-2	CASSPRGVLGREDGYTF